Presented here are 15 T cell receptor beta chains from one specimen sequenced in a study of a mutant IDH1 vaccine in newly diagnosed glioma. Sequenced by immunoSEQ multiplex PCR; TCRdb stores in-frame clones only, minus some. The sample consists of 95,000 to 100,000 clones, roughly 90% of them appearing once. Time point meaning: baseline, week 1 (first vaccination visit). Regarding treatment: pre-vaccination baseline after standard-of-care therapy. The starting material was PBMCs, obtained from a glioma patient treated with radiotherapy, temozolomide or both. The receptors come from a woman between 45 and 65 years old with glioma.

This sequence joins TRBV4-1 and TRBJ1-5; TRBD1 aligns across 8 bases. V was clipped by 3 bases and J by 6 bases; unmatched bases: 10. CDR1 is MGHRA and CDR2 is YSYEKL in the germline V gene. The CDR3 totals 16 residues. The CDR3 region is CASSQPRTGYSQPQHF. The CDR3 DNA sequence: TGCGCCAGCAGCCAGCCCAGGACAGGGTACAGTCAGCCCCAGCATTTT.

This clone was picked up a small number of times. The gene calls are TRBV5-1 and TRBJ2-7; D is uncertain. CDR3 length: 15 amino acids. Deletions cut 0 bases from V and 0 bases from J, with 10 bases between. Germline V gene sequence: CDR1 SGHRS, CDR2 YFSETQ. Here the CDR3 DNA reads TGCGCCAGCAGCTTGGAGCAGGCTCCCTCCTACGAGCAGTACTTC. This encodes CASSLEQAPSYEQYF. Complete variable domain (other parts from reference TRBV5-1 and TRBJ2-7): KAGVTQTPRYLIKTRGQQVTLSCSPISGHRSVSWYQQTPGQGLQFLFEYFSETQRNKGNFPGRFSGRQFSNSRSEMNVSTLELGDSALYLCASSLEQAPSYEQYFGPGTRLTVT.

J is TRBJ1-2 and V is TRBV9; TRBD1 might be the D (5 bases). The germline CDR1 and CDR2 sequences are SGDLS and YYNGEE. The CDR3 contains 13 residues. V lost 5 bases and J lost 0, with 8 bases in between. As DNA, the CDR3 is TGTGCCAGCAGAGGGGCCGCTAACTATGGCTACACCTTC. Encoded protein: CASRGAANYGYTF.

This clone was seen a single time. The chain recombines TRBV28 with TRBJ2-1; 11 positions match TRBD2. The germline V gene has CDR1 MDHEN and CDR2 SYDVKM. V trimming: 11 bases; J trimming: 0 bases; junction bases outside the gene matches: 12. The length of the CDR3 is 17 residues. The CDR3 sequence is CAHQGPSGRSSYNEQFF. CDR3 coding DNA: TGTGCCCACCAGGGTCCTAGCGGGAGGAGCTCCTACAATGAGCAGTTCTTC.

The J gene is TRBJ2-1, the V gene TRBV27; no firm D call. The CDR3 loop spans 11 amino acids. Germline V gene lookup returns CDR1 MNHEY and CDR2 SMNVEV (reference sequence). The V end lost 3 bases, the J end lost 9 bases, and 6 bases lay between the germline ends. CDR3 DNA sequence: TGTGCCAGCAGTTTTAGGACTGAGCAGTTCTTC. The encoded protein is CASSFRTEQFF.

The CDR3 here is CASSLTADRGGYTF. The CDR3, as DNA: TGTGCCAGCAGCTTAACCGCGGACAGGGGTGGCTACACCTTC. This chain links TRBV7-3 with TRBJ1-2; TRBD1 matches 9 bases. The CDR3 consists of 14 residues. J was trimmed by 7 bases and V by 0 bases; bases with no gene match: 3. CDR1 is SGHTA and CDR2 is FQGTGA in the germline V gene.

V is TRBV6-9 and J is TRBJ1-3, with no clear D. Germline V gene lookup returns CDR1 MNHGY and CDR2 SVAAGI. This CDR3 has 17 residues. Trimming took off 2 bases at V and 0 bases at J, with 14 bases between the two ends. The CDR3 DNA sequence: TGTGCCAGCAGTTATCCTCAGGACGTCTGCTCTGGAAACACCATATATTTT. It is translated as CASSYPQDVCSGNTIYF.

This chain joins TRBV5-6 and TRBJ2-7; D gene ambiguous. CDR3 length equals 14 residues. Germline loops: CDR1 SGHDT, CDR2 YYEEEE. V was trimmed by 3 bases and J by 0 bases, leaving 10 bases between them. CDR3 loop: CASSWTASSYEQYF. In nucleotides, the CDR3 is TGTGCCAGCAGCTGGACCGCTAGCTCCTACGAGCAGTACTTC.

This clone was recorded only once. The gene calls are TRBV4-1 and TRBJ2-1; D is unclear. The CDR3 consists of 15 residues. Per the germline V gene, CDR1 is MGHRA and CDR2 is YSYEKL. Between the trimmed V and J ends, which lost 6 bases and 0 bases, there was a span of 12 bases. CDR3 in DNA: TGCGCCAGCAGATCTAACGGAAACTCCTACAATGAGCAGTTCTTC. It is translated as CASRSNGNSYNEQFF.

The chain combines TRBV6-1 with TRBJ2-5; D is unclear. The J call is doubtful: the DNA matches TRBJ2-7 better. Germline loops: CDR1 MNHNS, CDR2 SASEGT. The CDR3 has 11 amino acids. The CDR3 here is CASSATYEQYF. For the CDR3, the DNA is TGTGCCAGCAGTGCGACCTACGAGCAGTACTTC.

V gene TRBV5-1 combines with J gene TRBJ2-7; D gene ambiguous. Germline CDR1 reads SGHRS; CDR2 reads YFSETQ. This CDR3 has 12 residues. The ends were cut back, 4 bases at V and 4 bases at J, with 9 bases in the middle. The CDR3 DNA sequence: TGCGCCAGCAGCACCGACGGGTACGAGCAGTACTTC. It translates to CASSTDGYEQYF.

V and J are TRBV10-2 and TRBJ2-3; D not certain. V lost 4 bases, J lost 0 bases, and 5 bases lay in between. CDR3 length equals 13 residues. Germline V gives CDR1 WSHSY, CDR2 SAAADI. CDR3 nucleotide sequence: TGCGCCAGCAGTGGGTCTAGCACAGATACGCAGTATTTT. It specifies CASSGSSTDTQYF.

In DNA, the CDR3 is TGTGCCATCAGTGAGTCACTGGGGTCCAGGGCGGACACTGAAGCTTTCTTT. It translates to CAISESLGSRADTEAFF. This rearrangement joins TRBV10-3 to TRBJ1-1, with a weak D call TRBD1 (5 bases). The CDR3 has 17 residues. Germline loops: CDR1 ENHRY, CDR2 SYGVKD. V dropped 0 bases and J dropped 3 bases, with 17 bases sitting between them.

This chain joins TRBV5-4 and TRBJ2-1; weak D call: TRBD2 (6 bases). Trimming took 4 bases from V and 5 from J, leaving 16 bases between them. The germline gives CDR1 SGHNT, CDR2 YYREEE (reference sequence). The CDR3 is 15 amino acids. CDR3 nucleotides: TGTGCCAGCAGCCCCAGGGCGGGAATCAACAATGAGCAGTTCTTC. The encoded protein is CASSPRAGINNEQFF.

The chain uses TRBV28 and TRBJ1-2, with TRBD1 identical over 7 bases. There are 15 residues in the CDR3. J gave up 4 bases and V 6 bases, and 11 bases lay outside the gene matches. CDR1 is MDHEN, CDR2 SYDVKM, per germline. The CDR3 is CASRTTGQTSYGYTF. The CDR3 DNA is TGTGCCAGCAGAACCACGGGACAGACTAGCTATGGCTACACCTTC.